This TCR beta chain was observed in a study of cytomegalovirus exposure and HLA in healthy donors. Overall study context: The same platform used for the approximately 670 first-cohort repertoires was also used for the 120 or so validation repertoires, as a later analysis reported.

CDR3 length: 15 residues. V was cut by 0 bases and J by 3 bases, with 12 bases left in between. Germline-derived CDR1 and CDR2 are MGHRA and YSYEKL. Measured with immunoSEQ multiplex PCR; TCRdb has only the in-frame clones, and not every one. This table holds 110,000 to 150,000 clones, just over 90% found once. V and J are TRBV4-1 and TRBJ2-7; tentative D call: TRBD1 (5 bases). The receptor was derived from a man aged 18 to 29 in good health and CMV-seronegative. Sequenced: PBMCs. DNA of the CDR3: TGCGCCAGCAGCCAAGATCGACAGCCCTACTACGAGCAGTACGTC. It encodes CASSQDRQPYYEQYV.